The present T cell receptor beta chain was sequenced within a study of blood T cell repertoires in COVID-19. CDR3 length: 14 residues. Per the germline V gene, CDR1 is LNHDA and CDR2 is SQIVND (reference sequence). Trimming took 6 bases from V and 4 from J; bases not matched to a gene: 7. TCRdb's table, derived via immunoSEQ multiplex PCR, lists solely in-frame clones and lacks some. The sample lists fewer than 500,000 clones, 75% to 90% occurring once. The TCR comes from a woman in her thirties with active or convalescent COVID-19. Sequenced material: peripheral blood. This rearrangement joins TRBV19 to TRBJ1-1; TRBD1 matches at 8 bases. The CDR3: CASSHGQGGTEAFF. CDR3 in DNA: TGTGCCAGTAGCCACGGACAGGGTGGCACTGAAGCTTTCTTT.